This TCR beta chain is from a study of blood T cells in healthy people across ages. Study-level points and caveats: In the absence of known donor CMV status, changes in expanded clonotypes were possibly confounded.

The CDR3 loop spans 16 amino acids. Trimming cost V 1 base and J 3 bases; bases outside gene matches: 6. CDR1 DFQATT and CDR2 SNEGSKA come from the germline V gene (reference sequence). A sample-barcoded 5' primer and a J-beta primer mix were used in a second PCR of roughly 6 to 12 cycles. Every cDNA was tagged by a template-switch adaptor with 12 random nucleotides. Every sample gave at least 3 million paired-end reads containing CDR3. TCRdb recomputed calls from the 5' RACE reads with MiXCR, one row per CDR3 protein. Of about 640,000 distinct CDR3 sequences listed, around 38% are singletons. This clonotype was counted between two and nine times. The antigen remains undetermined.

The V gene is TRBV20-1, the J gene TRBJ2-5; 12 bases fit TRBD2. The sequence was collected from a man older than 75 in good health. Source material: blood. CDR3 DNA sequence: TGCAGTGCTAGAGGAACTAGCGGGGGGAAGGAAGAGACCCAGTACTTC. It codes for CSARGTSGGKEETQYF.